This TCR beta chain is from a study of cytomegalovirus exposure and HLA in healthy donors. General study results and limits: Cytomegalovirus status was reportedly diagnosed by the classifier with high sensitivity and specificity.

With 3 bases clipped from V and 2 bases from J, the junction kept 2 bases outside the gene matches. Per germline, CDR1 MGHRA and CDR2 YSYEKL. This CDR3 has 16 amino acids. PCR used 60 Vbeta primers and 13 Jbeta primers. The table came from immunoSEQ multiplex PCR; TCRdb's copy has only in-frame clones and leaves some out. The sample records some 210,000 clones, about 78% being singletons. Remarks on this clone: Its specificity is unknown.

The sequenced sample consisted of PBMCs. V and J are TRBV4-1 and TRBJ2-5; 14 bases match TRBD2. This sequence originates from a male donor in good health and CMV-seronegative. The CDR3 DNA sequence: TGCGCCAGCAGCCAGAGACTAGCGGGAGGGCAAGAGACCCAGTACTTC. Protein product: CASSQRLAGGQETQYF.